Here is one T cell receptor beta chain with its context. This sample was included in a study of blood T cell repertoires in COVID-19. Study summary: The study drew acute and convalescent COVID-19 samples from the United States, Italy and Spain. In each case, the material was cDNA or gDNA derived from T cells, B-cell-depleted T cells, or PBMCs.

The CDR3 loop spans 14 amino acids. The ends lost 2 bases at V and 1 base at J; junction bases unmatched: 0. Per the germline V gene, CDR1 is WNHNN and CDR2 is SYGVQD (reference sequence). Patients at the Seattle site were enrolled during active infection and followed longitudinally. Repertoires were generated with immunoSEQ multiplex PCR, while TCRdb's copy carries only in-frame clones and drops some. The sample has 80,000 or so clones, 80% to 90% seen once. The receptor's source is a man between 60 and 75 years old with COVID-19, enrolled during active disease. Input material: peripheral blood. The chain links TRBV10-1 to TRBJ2-3, with TRBD1 matching over 7 bases. Here the CDR3 reads CASSEGTGTDTQYF. The CDR3 DNA reads as TGCGCCAGCAGTGAGGGGACAGGCACAGATACGCAGTATTTT.